This T cell receptor beta chain is from a study of human T cells and chemical hapten exposure. Study details: While the approximately 23-week study was under way, patients received diphenylcyclopropenone on the scalp every week.

A few counts support this clonotype. Its antigen remains unidentified. Via MiXCR, TCRdb re-called the RACE reads, giving one row per CDR3 protein. The sample gives more than 70,000 distinct CDR3 sequences, approximately 10% of which show up once; 1.6% is in the top ten. The study, taken as a whole, reports: Counts of expanded TCRs (at PT1) showed a positive correlation with patch test score.

Sample time point: patch test 2, 6 weeks after DPC sensitization. The sample's treatment: therapeutic diphenylcyclopropenone sensitization with weekly scalp DPC. At every patch-test visit, blood was drawn before the patch test was applied. The CDR3 extends over 13 amino acids. The V gene's germline CDR1 is DFQATT and CDR2 SNEGSKA (reference sequence). Unmatched junction bases numbered 8, after V lost 6 bases and J lost 3 bases. Sample: whole blood, taken in connection with sensitization to the hapten diphenylcyclopropenone (DPC). The receptor's source is a man in his late teens or twenties with alopecia areata. Some clones in this sample may be carry-over from other donors' samples. The chain combines TRBV20-1 with TRBJ2-7; 7 bases are shared with TRBD1. The CDR3 bases are TGCAGTGCCGACCGGGACAGAGGCTACGAGCAGTACTTC. This sequence encodes CSADRDRGYEQYF.